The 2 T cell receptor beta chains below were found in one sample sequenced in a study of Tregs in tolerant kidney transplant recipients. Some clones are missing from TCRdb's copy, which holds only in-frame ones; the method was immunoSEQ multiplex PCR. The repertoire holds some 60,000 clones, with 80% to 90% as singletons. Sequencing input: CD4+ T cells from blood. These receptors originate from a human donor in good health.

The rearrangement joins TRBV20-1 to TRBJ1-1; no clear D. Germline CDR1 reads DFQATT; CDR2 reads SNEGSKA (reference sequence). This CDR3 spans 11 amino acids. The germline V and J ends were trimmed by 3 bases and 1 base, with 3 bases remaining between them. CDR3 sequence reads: CSASRNTEAFF. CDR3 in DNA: TGCAGTGCTAGTAGGAACACTGAAGCTTTCTTT.

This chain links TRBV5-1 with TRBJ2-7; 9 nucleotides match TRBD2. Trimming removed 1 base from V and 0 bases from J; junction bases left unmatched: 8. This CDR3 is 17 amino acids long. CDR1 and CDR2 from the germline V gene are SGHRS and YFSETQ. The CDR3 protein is CASSLYPSGEHSYEQYF. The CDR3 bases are TGCGCCAGCAGCTTGTACCCTAGCGGGGAGCACTCCTACGAGCAGTACTTC. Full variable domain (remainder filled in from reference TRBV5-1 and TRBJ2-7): KAGVTQTPRYLIKTRGQQVTLSCSPISGHRSVSWYQQTPGQGLQFLFEYFSETQRNKGNFPGRFSGRQFSNSRSEMNVSTLELGDSALYLCASSLYPSGEHSYEQYFGPGTRLTVT.